The clone carrying this T cell receptor (beta chain) has just a few counts. In the authors' workflow: From reference gene primer amplification, estimates of nucleated cell counts were derived. Produced via immunoSEQ multiplex PCR; TCRdb's table is partial and in-frame only. V, J and clone size were drawn from that table, and D and trimming were deduced from the DNA. The table lists fewer than 300,000 clones, approximately 81% of them singletons. The V gene's germline CDR1 is SGHNT and CDR2 YYREEE (reference sequence). The CDR3 has 15 amino acids. V trimming: 4 bases; J trimming: 7 bases; junction bases outside the gene matches: 8. These data belong to a study of blood T cell repertoires in COVID-19. About the research overall: Sites in the United States, Italy and Spain provided acute and convalescent COVID-19 samples.

The receptor's source is a woman aged 60-70 years with active or convalescent COVID-19. The chain links TRBV5-4 to TRBJ1-6; 7 nucleotides line up with TRBD1. Sequenced material: peripheral blood. The CDR3: CASSPAPGGNSPLHF. The DNA for the CDR3 is TGTGCCAGCAGCCCCGCCCCAGGGGGGAATTCACCCCTCCACTTT.